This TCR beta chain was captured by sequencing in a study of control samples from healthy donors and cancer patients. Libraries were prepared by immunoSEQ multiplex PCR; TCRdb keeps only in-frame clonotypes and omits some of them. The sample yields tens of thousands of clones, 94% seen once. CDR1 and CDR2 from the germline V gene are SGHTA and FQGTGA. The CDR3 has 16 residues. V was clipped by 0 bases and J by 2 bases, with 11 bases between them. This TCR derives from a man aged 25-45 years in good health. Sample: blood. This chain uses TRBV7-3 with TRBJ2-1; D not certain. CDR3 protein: CASSLTGSSTYNEQFF. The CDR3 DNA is TGTGCCAGCAGCTTAACTGGTAGTTCGACCTACAATGAGCAGTTCTTC.